The following is a T cell receptor (beta chain) sequence with its context. In the same sample, other DNA sequences code for this CDR3. The sample belongs to a study of blood T cell repertoires in COVID-19. Study-level background: Both acute and convalescent COVID-19 samples were obtained from the United States, Italy and Spain. In each case, the material was cDNA or gDNA derived from T cells, B-cell-depleted T cells, or PBMCs.

Per the study methods: How many nucleated cells were present was estimated from reference gene primer amplification. This table comes from immunoSEQ multiplex PCR, and its TCRdb copy is limited to in-frame clones, with some not included. V and J calls and clone size follow that table, whereas D and trimming were derived from the DNA. The table includes about 270,000 clones, roughly 79% detected once. Trimming at V came to 1 base and at J to 7 bases, leaving 5 bases not matched to a gene. CDR3 length: 15 residues. Per the germline V gene, CDR1 is MGHRA and CDR2 is YSYEKL. The chain joins TRBV4-1 to TRBJ1-4, with TRBD1 matching over 8 bases. This TCR was recovered from a woman aged 60 to 75 with active or convalescent COVID-19. Sequencing input: peripheral blood. CDR3 coding DNA: TGCGCCAGCAGCCAAGTCGGGACAGGCTCTGAAAAACTGTTTTTT. It codes for CASSQVGTGSEKLFF.